The T cell receptor beta chain described here comes from a study of a mutant IDH1 vaccine in newly diagnosed glioma. Study-level background: The treated group averaged approximately 38 years old and was 62.5% male, approximately 40% female. Beforehand, treatment had been radiotherapy, temozolomide, or both; the majority received both. Study-wide results and limits: Changes in top peripheral clonotypes did not appear linked to pseudoprogression.

Time point meaning: baseline, week 1 (first vaccination visit). Treatment of the sample: pre-vaccination baseline after standard-of-care therapy. Each of the donors came in with new WHO grade 3 or 4 astrocytomas that were IDH1-mutant and ATRX-lost. Generated by immunoSEQ multiplex PCR, the TCRdb table keeps only in-frame clones and is missing some. The table includes tens of thousands of clones, approximately 86% detected once. About this clone itself: Its antigen is still unknown.

The specimen was PBMCs, collected from a glioma patient treated with radiotherapy, temozolomide or both. This TCR was recovered from a man younger than 45 with glioma.

DNA for the CDR3: TGTGCCAGCAGTCTGGGCCCCAGAAGACAGAGGGCCCTAGGCTATGGCTACACCTTC. Translating gives CASSLGPRRQRALGYGYTF. The rearrangement uses TRBV28 and TRBJ1-2, with D tentatively TRBD1 (5 bases). The V end lost 5 bases, the J end lost 4 bases, and 29 bases lay between the germline ends. The CDR3 is 19 amino acids. The germline CDR1 and CDR2 sequences are MDHEN and SYDVKM.